This T cell receptor (beta chain) was sequenced in a study of sequential checkpoint blockade in melanoma. Sequencing was performed with immunoSEQ multiplex PCR; in TCRdb, only in-frame clones are kept and a portion is missing. The sample has 4,000 to 6,500 clones, about 68% seen once; the top ten hold about 30%. The treatment denotes: randomized to nivolumab then ipilimumab (arm A) or the reverse (arm B). Germline V gene sequence: CDR1 MGHRA, CDR2 YSYEKL. The V gene lost 1 base and the J gene lost 4 bases, with 14 bases spanning the gap. The length of the CDR3 is 15 residues. The specimen comprised CD8+ T cells sorted from blood (inferred from file names), sampled from a patient given nivolumab and ipilimumab in sequence. The chain carries TRBV4-1 and TRBJ2-7, with a weak D call TRBD1 (6 bases). The origin of this receptor is a human donor with melanoma. Written as DNA, the CDR3 is TGCGCCAGCAGCCAAGTGTGGACAGACCTATACGAGCAGTACTTC. Amino acid sequence: CASSQVWTDLYEQYF.